The TCR beta chain under discussion was sequenced for a study of control samples from healthy donors and cancer patients. Data came from immunoSEQ multiplex PCR; TCRdb stores just in-frame clones and leaves some out. The table lists 90,000 to 100,000 clones, around three quarters of them singletons. Trimming cost V 2 bases and J 3 bases, with 7 bases left between them. The CDR3 runs 13 residues. Per the germline V gene, CDR1 is LNHDA and CDR2 is SQIVND (reference sequence). The chain employs TRBV19 and TRBJ1-2; D uncertain. The receptor was derived from a woman aged 25 to 39 in good health. The specimen was blood. The CDR3: CASSISEDYGYTF. In DNA form, the CDR3 reads TGTGCCAGTAGTATATCAGAGGACTATGGCTACACCTTC. The variable domain in full, completed from reference TRBV19 and TRBJ1-2, reads DGGITQSPKYLFRKEGQNVTLSCEQNLNHDAMYWYRQDPGQGLRLIYYSQIVNDFQKGDIAEGYSVSREKKESFPLTVTSAQKNPTAFYLCASSISEDYGYTFGSGTRLTVV.